This paragraph covers one TCR beta chain sequence. The CDR3 has 15 residues. Trimming took off 0 bases at V and 5 bases at J, with 9 bases between the two ends. CDR1 and CDR2 (germline): SGHRS, YFSETQ. Sequenced by immunoSEQ multiplex PCR; TCRdb stores in-frame clones only, minus some. The sample carries around 93,000 clones, roughly 92% recorded once. The data stem from a study of control samples from healthy donors and cancer patients. The genes are TRBV5-1 and TRBJ1-6; D remains ambiguous. Material for sequencing was blood. This receptor was identified in a human donor in good health. The donor label of this sample is uncertain. CDR3 amino acids: CASSLGRQNNSPLHF. The CDR3 region has the DNA TGCGCCAGCAGCTTGGGTCGCCAGAATAATTCACCCCTCCACTTT.